This T cell receptor beta chain was observed in a study of vaccination effects on CD4 cells after COVID-19. Whole-study context: The two convalescent patients provided samples 16 days and one week before vaccination.

Peptide-pool stimulation followed by sequencing identified expanded antigen-specific CD4+ clonotypes in the ViraFEST assay. With roughly 9 days of culture completed, CD4+ T cells were isolated. SARS-CoV-2 infected the person between March and December 2020, as confirmed by PCR. Cultivation was performed at two million PBMC per well with roughly 10 IU/ml IL-2 and approximately 10 ug/ml peptides added. Days 3 and 7 were when half the medium was replaced with IL-2 medium. The CDR3 runs 15 residues. J lost 4 bases, V lost 4 bases, and 6 bases had no gene match. Germline loops: CDR1 SGHNT, CDR2 YYREEE (reference sequence). Note on this clone: Antigen unknown.

Produced via immunoSEQ multiplex PCR; TCRdb's table is partial and in-frame only. The sample has approximately 40,000 clones; around 75% are singletons. This receptor was taken from a human donor who had a prior SARS-CoV-2 infection. Specimen: CD4+ T cells from PBMCs cultured with a peptide pool, collected before COVID-19 vaccination. This rearrangement joins TRBV5-4 to TRBJ2-3; 10 nucleotides agree with TRBD2. CDR3 DNA sequence: TGTGCCAGCAGCCAAAAAAGCGGGGGGGCAGATACGCAGTATTTT. Its protein is CASSQKSGGADTQYF.